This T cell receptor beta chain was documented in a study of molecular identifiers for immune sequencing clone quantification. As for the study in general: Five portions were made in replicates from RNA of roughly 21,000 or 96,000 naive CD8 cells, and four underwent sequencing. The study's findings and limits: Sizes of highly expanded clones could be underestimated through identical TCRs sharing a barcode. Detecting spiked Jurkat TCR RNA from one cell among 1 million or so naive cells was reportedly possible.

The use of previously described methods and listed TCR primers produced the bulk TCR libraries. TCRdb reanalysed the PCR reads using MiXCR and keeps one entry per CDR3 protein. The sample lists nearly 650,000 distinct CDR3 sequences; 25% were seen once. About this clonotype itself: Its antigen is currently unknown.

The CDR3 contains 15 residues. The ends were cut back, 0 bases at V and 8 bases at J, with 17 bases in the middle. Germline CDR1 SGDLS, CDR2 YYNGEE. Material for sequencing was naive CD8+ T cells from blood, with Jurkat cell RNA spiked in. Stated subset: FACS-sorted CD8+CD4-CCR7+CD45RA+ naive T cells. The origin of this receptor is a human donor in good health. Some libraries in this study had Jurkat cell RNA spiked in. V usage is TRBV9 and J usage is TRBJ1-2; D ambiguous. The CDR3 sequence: CASSVGGAQRAGYTF. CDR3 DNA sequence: TGTGCCAGCAGCGTAGGAGGAGCCCAAAGGGCGGGCTACACCTTC.